This TCR beta chain appears in the sequencing data of a study of control samples from healthy donors and cancer patients. Assay: immunoSEQ multiplex PCR; the TCRdb copy retains only in-frame clones and omits some. The profile covers roughly 120,000 clones, with more than 85% appearing a single time and almost 8% taken by the ten largest. Germline CDR1 is SGHRS and CDR2 is YFSETQ. The CDR3 is 12 residues long. The V end was cut by 3 bases, the J end by 3 bases, with 5 bases between. V is TRBV5-1 and J is TRBJ2-3; no reliable D call. The sequence derives from a woman younger than 35 in good health. The sample taken for sequencing was blood. The CDR3 DNA reads TGCGCCAGCAGCTCATTAACAGATACGCAGTATTTT. It codes for CASSSLTDTQYF.